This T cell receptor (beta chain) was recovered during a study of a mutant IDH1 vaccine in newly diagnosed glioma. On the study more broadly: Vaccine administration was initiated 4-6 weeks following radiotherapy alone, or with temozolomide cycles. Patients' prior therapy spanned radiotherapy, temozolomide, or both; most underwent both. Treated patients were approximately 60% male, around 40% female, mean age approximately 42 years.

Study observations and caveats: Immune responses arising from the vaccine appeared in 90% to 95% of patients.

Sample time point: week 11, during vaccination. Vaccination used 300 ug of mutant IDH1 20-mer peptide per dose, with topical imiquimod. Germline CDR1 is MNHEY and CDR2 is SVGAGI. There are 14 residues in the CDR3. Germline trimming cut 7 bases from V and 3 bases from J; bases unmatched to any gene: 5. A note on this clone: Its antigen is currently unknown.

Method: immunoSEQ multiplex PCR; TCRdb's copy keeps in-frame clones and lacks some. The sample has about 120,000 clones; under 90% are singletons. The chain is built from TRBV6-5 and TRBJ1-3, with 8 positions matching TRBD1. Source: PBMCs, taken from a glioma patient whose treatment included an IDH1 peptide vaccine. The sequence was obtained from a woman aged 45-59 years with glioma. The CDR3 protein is CASTSDRVGNTIYF. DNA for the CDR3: TGTGCCAGCACCTCGGACAGGGTTGGAAACACCATATATTTT.